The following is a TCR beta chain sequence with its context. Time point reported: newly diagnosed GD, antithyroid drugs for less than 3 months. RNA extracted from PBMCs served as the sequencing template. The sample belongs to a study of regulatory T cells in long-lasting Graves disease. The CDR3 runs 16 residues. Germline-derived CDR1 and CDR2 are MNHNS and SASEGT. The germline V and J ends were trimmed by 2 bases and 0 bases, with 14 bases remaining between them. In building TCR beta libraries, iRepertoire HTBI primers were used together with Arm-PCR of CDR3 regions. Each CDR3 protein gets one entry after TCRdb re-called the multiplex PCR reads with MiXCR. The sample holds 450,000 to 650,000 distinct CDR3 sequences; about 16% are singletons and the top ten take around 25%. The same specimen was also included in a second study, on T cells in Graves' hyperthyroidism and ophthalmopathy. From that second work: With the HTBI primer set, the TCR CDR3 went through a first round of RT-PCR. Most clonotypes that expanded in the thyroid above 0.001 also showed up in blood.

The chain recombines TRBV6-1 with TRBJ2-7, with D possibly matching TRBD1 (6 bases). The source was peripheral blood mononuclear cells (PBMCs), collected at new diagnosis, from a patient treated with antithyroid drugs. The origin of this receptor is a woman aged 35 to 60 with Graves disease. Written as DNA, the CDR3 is TGTGCCAGCAGTGAAACCACAGGGCTGAGCTCCTACGAGCAGTACTTC. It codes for CASSETTGLSSYEQYF.